Listed below are T cell receptor beta chains from one sample, sequenced in a study of Graves' ophthalmopathy and Graves' hyperthyroidism. TCRdb reprocessed the multiplex PCR reads with MiXCR, giving one entry per CDR3 protein. Of about 620,000 distinct CDR3 sequences listed, about a fifth are singletons. Sequencing was done on a sample of peripheral blood. Source of these receptors: a woman younger than 35 with stable Graves' hyperthyroidism. Some clones in this sample may be carry-over from other donors' samples. Both conserved end residues are part of each CDR3.

J gene	V gene	CDR3 protein
TRBJ2-3	TRBV28	CASSWSGASTDTQYF
TRBJ2-5	TRBV12-3/TRBV12-4	CASSLVSGGTQETQYF
TRBJ1-1	TRBV5-1	CASSLAPETEAFF
TRBJ1-3	TRBV28	CASSSIGERGNTIYF
TRBJ1-2	TRBV6-1	CASSAYSAGGLNYGYTF
TRBJ1-1	TRBV12-3/TRBV12-4	CASNPTVTDVNTEAFF
TRBJ2-5	TRBV28	CASSFLTSGGETQYF
TRBJ1-2	TRBV6-5	CASSYEWGRSGGYTF
TRBJ2-5	TRBV29-1	CSGRTGGETQYF
TRBJ1-2	TRBV6-5	CASSYGDGYTF
TRBJ1-1	TRBV4-1	CASSPTGVLAFF
TRBJ1-5	TRBV29-1	CSVRDRDGGINQPQHF
TRBJ2-7	TRBV14	CASSHGGSGWSSYEQYF
TRBJ1-1	TRBV11-1	CASSNSGGGPHGITEAFF
TRBJ2-7	TRBV28	CASRYTSSYEQYF
TRBJ2-5	TRBV4-2	CASSQEDRGWEETQYF
TRBJ2-7	TRBV7-2	CASSLGGTGTYEQYF
TRBJ2-7	TRBV20-1	CSARDTSGSYEQYF
TRBJ1-6	TRBV27	CASSFEDPSSYNSPLHF
TRBJ2-7	TRBV5-1	CASSGPGTNVAEQYF
TRBJ1-2	TRBV6-5	CASKYDGGQGPYGYTF
TRBJ1-1	TRBV20-1	CSAETGVGTEAFF
TRBJ1-2	TRBV12-3/TRBV12-4	CASSLWGSGYTF
TRBJ1-1	TRBV28	CASSPRFGEAFF
TRBJ1-6	TRBV19	CASRRSVYDNSPLHF
TRBJ1-3	TRBV2	CASRRDNSGNTIYF
TRBJ1-1	TRBV20-1	CSAREGGANTEAFF
TRBJ1-5	TRBV30	CAWSVRPGGSQPQHF
TRBJ2-5	TRBV11-2	CASSAASHWETQYF
TRBJ1-2	TRBV7-2	CASSPVGGDNYGYTF
TRBJ1-6	TRBV5-1	CASSLAFPGLNSPLHF
TRBJ2-2	TRBV7-8	CASSFREGYTGELFF
TRBJ2-2	TRBV30	CAWSADRGIGELFF
TRBJ2-5	TRBV27	CASSLISRSETQYF
TRBJ1-1	TRBV6-2/TRBV6-3	CASWTGADTEAFF
TRBJ2-7	TRBV9	CASSVAPDLSYEQYF
TRBJ2-7	TRBV5-1	CASSLGTGGGYTYEQYF
TRBJ1-2	TRBV12-3/TRBV12-4	CASSLAGTPYGYTF
TRBJ2-2	TRBV7-3	CASSLTGPTGELFF
TRBJ1-6	TRBV6-1	CASRPGDGYNSPLHF
TRBJ1-3	TRBV12-3/TRBV12-4	CASSLKGNTIYF
TRBJ2-4	TRBV20-1	CSADRQGGAKNIQYF
TRBJ2-2	TRBV7-2	CASSVSAGARDTGELFF
TRBJ2-7	TRBV10-3	CAISSGISYEQYF
TRBJ2-4	TRBV20-1	CSAKMWGLAKNIQYF
TRBJ1-2	TRBV7-2	CASSLTPVGYTF
TRBJ1-1	TRBV9	CASSVAGFTEAFF
TRBJ2-5	TRBV7-6	CASSPGGGRFAPQETQYF
TRBJ2-7	TRBV20-1	CSARDEERDFYYEQYF
TRBJ2-7	TRBV30	CASYPTAGGPYEQYF
TRBJ2-7	TRBV28	CASSPGTASEQYF
TRBJ1-2	TRBV12-3/TRBV12-4	CASSFQSVLYGYTF